This T cell receptor beta chain was captured in a study of identical twins. CDR3 length: 14 residues. CDR1 SNHLY and CDR2 FYNNEI come from the germline V gene. With 7 bases clipped from V and 5 bases from J, the junction kept 4 bases outside the gene matches. Concerning this clonotype: Its antigen is unidentified.

General observations from the study: The study drew conclusions from cross-sectional statistical analysis, not from following the same donors.

TCRdb passed the 5' RACE reads through MiXCR, listing each CDR3 protein once. Of hundreds of thousands of distinct CDR3 sequences in the sample, more than 6.5% were seen once. These same records also appear under a second study, on yellow fever vaccine responses in identical twins.

The chain carries TRBV2 and TRBJ2-3; 12 nucleotides line up with TRBD2. This sequence was found in a woman aged 18-29 years in good health. Sequencing input: PBMCs. CDR3 DNA: TGTGCCAGCAAACGACTAGCGGGAGTAGATACGCAGTATTTT. Translated: CASKRLAGVDTQYF.